The 4 T cell receptor beta chains below come from one sample, sequenced in a study of shared clonotypes between healthy human individuals. Generated by immunoSEQ multiplex PCR, the TCRdb table keeps only in-frame clones and is missing some. The table lists about 960,000 clones, more than 75% of them singletons. The sample was memory CD4+ T cells sorted from blood. Subset in this sample: CD45RA-negative fraction. The receptors were sampled from a man between 18 and 35 years old in good health.

The V and J genes are TRBV30 and TRBJ2-7; a possible D gene is TRBD1 (6 bases). Germline CDR1 reads GTSNPN; CDR2 reads SVGIG (reference sequence). The length of the CDR3 is 16 residues. V shed 1 base and J shed 2 bases, with 18 bases lying between them. The CDR3 coding sequence is TGTGCCTGGAGTGCGTACCCGGGACAACTACCCTACGAGCAGTACTTC. Its protein is CAWSAYPGQLPYEQYF.

Comments on this clone: Within the sample, other DNA sequences also encode this same CDR3. The chain links TRBV27 to TRBJ2-1, with a tentative D call TRBD1 (6 bases). CDR3 length: 15 amino acids. Looked up from germline, CDR1 is MNHEY and CDR2 is SMNVEV (reference sequence). V lost 2 bases to trimming and J lost 2 bases, with 10 bases between them. The CDR3 reads CASSLDGGPYNEQFF. CDR3 nucleotide sequence: TGTGCCAGCAGTTTAGATGGGGGCCCCTACAATGAGCAGTTCTTC.

The chain links TRBV30 to TRBJ1-3; TRBD1 aligns across 7 bases. V was clipped by 5 bases and J by 2 bases; unmatched bases: 6. The germline V gene encodes CDR1 GTSNPN and CDR2 SVGIG (reference sequence). This CDR3 is built from 14 residues. CDR3 nucleotide sequence: TGTGCCTGGGGTGGGACAGCCGCTGGAAACACCATATATTTT. It is translated as CAWGGTAAGNTIYF.

The rearrangement uses TRBV5-1 and TRBJ2-3, with 7 bases that match TRBD2. CDR1 and CDR2 (germline): SGHRS, YFSETQ. The CDR3 is 16 amino acids. V shed 0 bases, J shed 2 bases, and the junction held 6 bases outside the gene matches. In DNA, the CDR3 is TGCGCCAGCAGCTTGGCCCGGGGGGACCCCACAGATACGCAGTATTTT. Its protein is CASSLARGDPTDTQYF. The full variable domain, rest sourced from reference TRBV5-1 and TRBJ2-3, is KAGVTQTPRYLIKTRGQQVTLSCSPISGHRSVSWYQQTPGQGLQFLFEYFSETQRNKGNFPGRFSGRQFSNSRSEMNVSTLELGDSALYLCASSLARGDPTDTQYFGPGTRLTVL.